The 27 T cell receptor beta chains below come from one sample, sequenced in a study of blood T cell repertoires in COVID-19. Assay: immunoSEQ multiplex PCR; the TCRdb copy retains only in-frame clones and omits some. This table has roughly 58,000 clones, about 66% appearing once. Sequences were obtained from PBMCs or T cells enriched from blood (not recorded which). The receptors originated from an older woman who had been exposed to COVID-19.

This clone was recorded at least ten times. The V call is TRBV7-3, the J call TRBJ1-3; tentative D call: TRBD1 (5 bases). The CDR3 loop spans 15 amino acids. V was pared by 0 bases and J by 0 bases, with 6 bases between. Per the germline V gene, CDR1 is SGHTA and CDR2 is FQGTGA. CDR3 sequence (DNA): TGTGCCAGCAGCTTAACGGGGCCCTCTGGAAACACCATATATTTT. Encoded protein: CASSLTGPSGNTIYF.

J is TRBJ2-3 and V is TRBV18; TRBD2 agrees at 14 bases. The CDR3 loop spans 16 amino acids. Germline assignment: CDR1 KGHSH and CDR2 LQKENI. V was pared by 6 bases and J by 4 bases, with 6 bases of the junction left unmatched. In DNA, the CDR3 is TGTGCCAGCTCCCTTGGACTAGCGGGGGGCTCAGATACGCAGTATTTT. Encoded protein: CASSLGLAGGSDTQYF.

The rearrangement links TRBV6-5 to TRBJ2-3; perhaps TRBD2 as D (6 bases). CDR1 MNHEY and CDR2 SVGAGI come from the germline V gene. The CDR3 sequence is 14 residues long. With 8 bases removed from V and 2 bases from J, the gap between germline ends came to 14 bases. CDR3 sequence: CASRLGGFTDTQYF. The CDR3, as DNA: TGTGCCAGCCGCCTTGGAGGGTTCACAGATACGCAGTATTTT.

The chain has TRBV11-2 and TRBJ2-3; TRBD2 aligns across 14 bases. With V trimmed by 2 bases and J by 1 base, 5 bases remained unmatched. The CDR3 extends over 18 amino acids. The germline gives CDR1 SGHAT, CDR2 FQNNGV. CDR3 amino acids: CASSLMRLAGGRTDTQYF. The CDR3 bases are TGTGCCAGCAGCTTAATGAGACTAGCGGGAGGGCGCACAGATACGCAGTATTTT.

The DNA of the CDR3 is TGTGCCAGCAGCAACCAGGCCGGGGGCAATCAGCCCCAGCATTTT. This codes for CASSNQAGGNQPQHF. The chain carries TRBV6-5 and TRBJ1-5; D call uncertain. V lost 6 bases, J lost 2 bases, and 14 bases lay in between. The germline V gene has CDR1 MNHEY and CDR2 SVGAGI. The CDR3 loop spans 15 amino acids.

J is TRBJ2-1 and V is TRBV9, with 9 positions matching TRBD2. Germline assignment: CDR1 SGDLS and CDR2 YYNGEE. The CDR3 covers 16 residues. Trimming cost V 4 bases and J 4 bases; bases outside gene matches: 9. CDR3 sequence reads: CASSSSGTSPYNEQFF. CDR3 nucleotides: TGTGCCAGCAGCTCCTCTGGGACTAGCCCTTACAATGAGCAGTTCTTC.

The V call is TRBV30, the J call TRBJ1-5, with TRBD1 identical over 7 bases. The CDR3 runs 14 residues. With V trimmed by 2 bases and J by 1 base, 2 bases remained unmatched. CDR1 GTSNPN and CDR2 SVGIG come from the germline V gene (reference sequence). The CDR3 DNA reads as TGTGCCTGGAGTAAGGGGGCGAGCAATCAGCCCCAGCATTTT. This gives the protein CAWSKGASNQPQHF.

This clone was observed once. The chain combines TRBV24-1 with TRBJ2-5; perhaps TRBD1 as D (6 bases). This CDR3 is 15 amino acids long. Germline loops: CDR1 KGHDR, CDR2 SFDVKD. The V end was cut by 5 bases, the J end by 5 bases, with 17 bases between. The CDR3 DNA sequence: TGTGCCACCAGTGGTGCGTCAGGGGCCACGGAGACCCAGTACTTC. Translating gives CATSGASGATETQYF.

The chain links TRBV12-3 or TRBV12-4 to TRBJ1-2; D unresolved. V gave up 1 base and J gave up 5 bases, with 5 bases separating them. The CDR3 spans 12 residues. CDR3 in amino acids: CASSLDQYGYTF. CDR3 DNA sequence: TGTGCCAGCAGTTTAGATCAGTATGGCTACACCTTC.

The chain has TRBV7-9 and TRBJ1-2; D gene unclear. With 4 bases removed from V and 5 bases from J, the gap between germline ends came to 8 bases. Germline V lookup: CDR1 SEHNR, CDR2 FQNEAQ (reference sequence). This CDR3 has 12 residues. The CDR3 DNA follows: TGTGCCAGCAGCTCTGGCTCTTATGGCTACACCTTC. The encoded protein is CASSSGSYGYTF.

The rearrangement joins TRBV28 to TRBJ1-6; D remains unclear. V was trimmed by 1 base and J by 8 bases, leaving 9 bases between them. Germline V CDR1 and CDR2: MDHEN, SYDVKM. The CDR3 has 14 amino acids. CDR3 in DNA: TGTGCCAGCAGTTTATTACGGGATGATTCACCCCTCCACTTT. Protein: CASSLLRDDSPLHF.

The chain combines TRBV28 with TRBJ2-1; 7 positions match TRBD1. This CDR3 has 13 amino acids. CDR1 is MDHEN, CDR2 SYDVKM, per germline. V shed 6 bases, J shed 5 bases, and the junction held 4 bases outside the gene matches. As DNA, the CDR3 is TGTGCCAGCAGACCCGGGACAGACAATGAGCAGTTCTTC. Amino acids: CASRPGTDNEQFF.

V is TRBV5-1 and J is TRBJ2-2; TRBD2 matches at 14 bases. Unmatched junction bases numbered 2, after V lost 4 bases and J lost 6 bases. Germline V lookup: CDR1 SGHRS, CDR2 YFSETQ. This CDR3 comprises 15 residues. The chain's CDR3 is CASSQGLAGAGELFF. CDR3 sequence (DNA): TGCGCCAGCAGCCAGGGACTAGCGGGGGCCGGGGAGCTGTTTTTT.

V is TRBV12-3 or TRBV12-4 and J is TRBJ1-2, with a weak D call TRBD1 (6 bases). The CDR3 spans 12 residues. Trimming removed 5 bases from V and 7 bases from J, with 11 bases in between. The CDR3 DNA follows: TGTGCCAGCAGTCAGACAGGCTTTGGCTACACCTTC. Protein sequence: CASSQTGFGYTF.

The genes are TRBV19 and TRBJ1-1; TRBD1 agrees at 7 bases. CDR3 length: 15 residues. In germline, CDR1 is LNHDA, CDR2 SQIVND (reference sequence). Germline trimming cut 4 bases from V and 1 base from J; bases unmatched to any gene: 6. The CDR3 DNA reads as TGTGCCAGTAGTACACAGGGGTCTTGGAACACTGAAGCTTTCTTT. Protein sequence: CASSTQGSWNTEAFF.

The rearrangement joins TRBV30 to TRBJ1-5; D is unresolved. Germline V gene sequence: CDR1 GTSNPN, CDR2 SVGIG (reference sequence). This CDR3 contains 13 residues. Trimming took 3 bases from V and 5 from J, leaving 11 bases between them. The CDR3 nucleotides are TGTGCCTGGAGCGACGGGGATGATCAGCCCCAGCATTTT. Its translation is CAWSDGDDQPQHF.

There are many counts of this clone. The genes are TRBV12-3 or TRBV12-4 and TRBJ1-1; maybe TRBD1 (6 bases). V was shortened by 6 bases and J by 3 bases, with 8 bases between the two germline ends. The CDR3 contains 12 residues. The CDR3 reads CASRQGDTEAFF. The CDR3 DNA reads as TGTGCCAGCAGACAGGGTGACACTGAAGCTTTCTTT.

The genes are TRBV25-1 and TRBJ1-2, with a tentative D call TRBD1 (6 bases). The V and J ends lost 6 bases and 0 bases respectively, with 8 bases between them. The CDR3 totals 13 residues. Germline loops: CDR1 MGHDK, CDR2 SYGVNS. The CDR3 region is CASSDRTNYGYTF. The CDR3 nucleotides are TGTGCCAGCAGCGACAGGACTAACTATGGCTACACCTTC.

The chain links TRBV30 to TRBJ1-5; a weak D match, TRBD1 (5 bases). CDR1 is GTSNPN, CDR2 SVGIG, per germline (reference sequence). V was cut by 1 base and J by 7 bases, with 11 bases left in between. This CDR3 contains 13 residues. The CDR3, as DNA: TGTGCCTGGAGTGGCGGGGCCGGACAGCCCCAGCATTTT. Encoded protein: CAWSGGAGQPQHF.

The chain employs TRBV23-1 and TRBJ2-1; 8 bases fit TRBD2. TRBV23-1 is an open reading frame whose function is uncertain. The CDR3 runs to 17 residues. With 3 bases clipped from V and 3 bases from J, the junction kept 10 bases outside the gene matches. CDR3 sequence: CASSHQTSGKHYNEQFF. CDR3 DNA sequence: TGCGCCAGCAGTCATCAAACTAGCGGCAAACACTACAATGAGCAGTTCTTC.

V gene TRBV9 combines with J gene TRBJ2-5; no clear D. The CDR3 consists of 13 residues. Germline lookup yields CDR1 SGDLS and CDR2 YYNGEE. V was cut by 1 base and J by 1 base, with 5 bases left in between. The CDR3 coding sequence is TGTGCCAGCAGCGTAATGGCCCAAGAGACCCAGTACTTC. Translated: CASSVMAQETQYF.

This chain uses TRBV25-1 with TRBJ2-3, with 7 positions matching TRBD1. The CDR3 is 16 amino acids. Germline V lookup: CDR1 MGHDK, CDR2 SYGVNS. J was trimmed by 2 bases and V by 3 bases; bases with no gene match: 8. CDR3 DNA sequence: TGTGCCAGCAGTGAGTTTACGGGACAGAACACAGATACGCAGTATTTT. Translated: CASSEFTGQNTDTQYF.

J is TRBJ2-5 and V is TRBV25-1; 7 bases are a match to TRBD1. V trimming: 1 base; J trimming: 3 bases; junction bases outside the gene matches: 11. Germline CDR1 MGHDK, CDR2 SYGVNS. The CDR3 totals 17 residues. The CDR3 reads CASSESGQGVSKETQYF. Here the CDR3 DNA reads TGTGCCAGCAGTGAATCAGGGCAGGGGGTAAGCAAAGAGACCCAGTACTTC.

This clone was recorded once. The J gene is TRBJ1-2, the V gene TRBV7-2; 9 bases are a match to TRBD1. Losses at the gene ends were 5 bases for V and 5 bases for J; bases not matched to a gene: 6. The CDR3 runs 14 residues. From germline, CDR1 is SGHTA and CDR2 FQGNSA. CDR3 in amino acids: CASSPDRGFYGYTF. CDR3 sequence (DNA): TGTGCCAGCAGCCCTGACAGGGGGTTTTATGGCTACACCTTC.

CDR3 coding DNA: TGTGCCGCTTCCGGGGGACCGATTCATAAGGCTGGGGCCAACGTCCTGACTTTC. It codes for CAASGGPIHKAGANVLTF. The gene calls are TRBV15 and TRBJ2-6; possible D gene TRBD2, 6 bases. Germline CDR1 LNHNV, CDR2 YYDKDF (reference sequence). With 11 bases removed from V and 2 bases from J, the gap between germline ends came to 25 bases. CDR3 length: 18 residues.

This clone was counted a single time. The CDR3 here is CASTRGSSGGGGEAFF. The DNA of the CDR3 is TGCGCCAGCACCCGTGGTTCCAGCGGGGGAGGTGGTGAAGCTTTCTTT. The rearrangement uses TRBV5-1 and TRBJ1-1, with D possibly being TRBD1 (5 bases). Germline assignment: CDR1 SGHRS and CDR2 YFSETQ. Trimming left V 6 bases short and J 7 bases short, with 25 bases between. The CDR3 extends over 16 amino acids.

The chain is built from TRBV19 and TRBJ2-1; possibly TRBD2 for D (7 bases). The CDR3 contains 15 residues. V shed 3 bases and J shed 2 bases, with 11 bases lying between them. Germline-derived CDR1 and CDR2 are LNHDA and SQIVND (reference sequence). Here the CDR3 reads CASSISGGAYNEQFF. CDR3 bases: TGTGCCAGTAGTATTTCGGGGGGCGCCTACAATGAGCAGTTCTTC.